This T cell receptor beta chain was identified in a study of blood T cell repertoires in COVID-19. Study context: Sample material is recorded as cDNA or gDNA derived from T cells, B-cell-depleted T cells, or PBMCs.

As to this clone: This CDR3 is also generated by other DNA sequences in the sample.

Germline lookup yields CDR1 MNHEY and CDR2 SVGAGI. V was trimmed by 5 bases and J by 5 bases, leaving 6 bases between them. The CDR3 spans 11 residues. Profiled with immunoSEQ multiplex PCR; TCRdb holds only in-frame clones, not every one. The table has 650,000 to 800,000 clones, approximately 90% seen once. The chain carries TRBV6-5 and TRBJ1-1; no reliable D call. The source material was peripheral blood. This clonotype was sampled from a woman aged 18-30 years with acute or convalescent COVID-19. The CDR3 loop reads CASSPGTEAFF. The CDR3 DNA sequence: TGTGCCAGCAGTCCGGGGACTGAAGCTTTCTTT.